The 28 T cell receptor beta chains below all came from one sample that was sequenced in a study of shared clonotypes between healthy human individuals. Method: immunoSEQ multiplex PCR; TCRdb's copy keeps in-frame clones and lacks some. The sample has about 1.9 million clones, 90% to 95% seen once. Selected positively for CCR7 and CD45RO-negative, naive CD8 cells excluded terminally differentiated effector memory CD45RA+ cells. Sample: naive CD8+ T cells from PBMCs. These receptors came from a man between 18 and 29 years old in good health. Some clones in this sample may be carry-over from other donors' samples.

The chain employs TRBV25-1 and TRBJ2-7; D is unresolved. CDR3 length equals 13 residues. Germline V gene sequence: CDR1 MGHDK, CDR2 SYGVNS. V lost 0 bases, J lost 5 bases, and 8 bases lay in between. The CDR3 is CASSEYTGDEQYF. Here the CDR3 DNA reads TGTGCCAGCAGTGAATATACTGGGGACGAGCAGTACTTC.

The chain joins TRBV7-3 to TRBJ1-1; 9 bases map to TRBD1. The length of the CDR3 is 16 residues. The germline CDR1 and CDR2 sequences are SGHTA and FQGTGA. The V and J ends lost 2 bases and 0 bases, in that order; junction bases with no gene match: 4. The CDR3 coding sequence is TGTGCCAGCAGCTTAGGGGGACAGGGCATGAACACTGAAGCTTTCTTT. Amino acids: CASSLGGQGMNTEAFF.

The chain is built from TRBV5-1 and TRBJ2-1; maybe TRBD1 (5 bases). Germline V CDR1 and CDR2: SGHRS, YFSETQ. Trimming removed 7 bases at V and 2 bases at J, with 10 bases between. The CDR3 length is 13 residues. This CDR3 reads CASYRIAYNEQFF. CDR3 sequence (DNA): TGCGCCAGCTACAGGATAGCCTACAATGAGCAGTTCTTC.

This chain connects TRBV15 to TRBJ1-5; tentatively, D is TRBD1 (5 bases). This CDR3 is built from 14 residues. CDR1 and CDR2 (germline): LNHNV, YYDKDF (reference sequence). V was clipped by 3 bases and J by 5 bases, with 11 bases between them. The CDR3 DNA follows: TGTGCCACCAGCAGTCGTGGGGGGGATCAGCCCCAGCATTTT. The encoded protein is CATSSRGGDQPQHF.

The count of this clone is one. The rearrangement joins TRBV7-8 to TRBJ1-2; D is unclear. CDR1 is SGHVS, CDR2 FQNEAQ, per germline. Trimming left V 5 bases short and J 7 bases short, with 23 bases between. The CDR3 spans 16 residues. The CDR3: CASSLSPADWGTGYTF. In DNA form, the CDR3 reads TGTGCCAGCAGCCTATCCCCGGCAGATTGGGGTACTGGCTACACCTTC.

The chain carries TRBV27 and TRBJ1-5; D might be TRBD1 (5 bases). The CDR3 covers 17 residues. Germline loops: CDR1 MNHEY, CDR2 SMNVEV (reference sequence). With 8 bases removed from V and 0 bases from J, the gap between germline ends came to 20 bases. The CDR3 spells CASSSRQGDYSNQPQHF. DNA for the CDR3: TGTGCCAGCTCCTCTCGGCAGGGAGATTATAGCAATCAGCCCCAGCATTTT.

This clone showed up just once. The rearrangement uses TRBV6-7 and TRBJ2-5; TRBD2 matches 7 bases. TRBJ2-7 explains the end of the DNA better; the J call may be wrong. TRBV6-7 is recorded as an ORF, its role being uncertain. The CDR3 runs 13 residues. For the CDR3, the DNA is TGTGCCAGCAGTTCCTCGGGAGGCGACGAGCAGTACTTC. Residues: CASSSSGGDEQYF.

This clone is a singleton in its sample. The identical CDR3 is also encoded by other nucleotide sequences in the sample. The rearrangement links TRBV28 to TRBJ2-7; tentatively, D is TRBD2 (5 bases). V dropped 6 bases and J dropped 0 bases, with 12 bases sitting between them. There are 14 residues in the CDR3. Looked up from germline, CDR1 is MDHEN and CDR2 is SYDVKM. CDR3 DNA sequence: TGTGCCAGCAGCCCCCCGGGAAGCTCCTACGAGCAGTACTTC. Translated: CASSPPGSSYEQYF.

This clone was detected only once. The V call is TRBV5-8, the J call TRBJ2-3; D is perhaps TRBD1 (5 bases). The V end was cut by 5 bases, the J end by 0 bases, with 13 bases between. This CDR3 has 15 residues. Germline CDR1 SGHTS, CDR2 YDEGEE. CDR3 region: CASSYDSASTDTQYF. CDR3 DNA: TGTGCCAGCAGTTACGACAGTGCTAGCACAGATACGCAGTATTTT.

The V call is TRBV4-2, the J call TRBJ2-5; tentative D call: TRBD2 (5 bases). V dropped 1 base and J dropped 4 bases, with 22 bases sitting between them. Germline CDR1 reads LGHNA; CDR2 reads YNFKEQ. There are 18 residues in the CDR3. CDR3: CASSQGGVSGPWGETQYF. For the CDR3, the DNA is TGTGCCAGCAGCCAAGGAGGAGTCAGCGGTCCGTGGGGAGAGACCCAGTACTTC.

This chain joins TRBV6-5 and TRBJ2-1; perhaps TRBD2 as D (6 bases). Trimming stripped 6 bases from V and 5 bases from J, with 17 bases between. Germline V gene sequence: CDR1 MNHEY, CDR2 SVGAGI. The CDR3 sequence is 15 residues long. The CDR3 protein is CASSPLAWGDNEQFF. Written as DNA, the CDR3 is TGTGCCAGCAGCCCGTTAGCTTGGGGGGACAATGAGCAGTTCTTC.

The chain recombines TRBV28 with TRBJ2-2; 7 nucleotides line up with TRBD2. There are 16 residues in the CDR3. Losses at the gene ends were 2 bases for V and 3 bases for J; bases not matched to a gene: 6. Germline V lookup: CDR1 MDHEN, CDR2 SYDVKM. The DNA of the CDR3 is TGTGCCAGCAGTTTAGTGGGCGGGAGCTACACCGGGGAGCTGTTTTTT. As protein: CASSLVGGSYTGELFF.

This clone has just one count. The gene calls are TRBV9 and TRBJ1-2; TRBD1 matches 10 bases. Losses at the gene ends were 3 bases for V and 5 bases for J; bases not matched to a gene: 4. CDR1 SGDLS and CDR2 YYNGEE come from the germline V gene. CDR3 length: 14 amino acids. DNA for the CDR3: TGTGCCAGCAGCGCGACAGGGGGCGCTTATGGCTACACCTTC. Translating gives CASSATGGAYGYTF.

The chain links TRBV19 to TRBJ1-1, with a tentative D call TRBD1 (6 bases). V lost 7 bases, J lost 4 bases, and 16 bases lay in between. Germline V CDR1 and CDR2: LNHDA, SQIVND (reference sequence). CDR3 length equals 14 residues. In nucleotides, the CDR3 is TGTGCCAGTACTATGGGGGCGCGAGTCACTGAAGCTTTCTTT. It translates to CASTMGARVTEAFF.

The chain uses TRBV7-3 and TRBJ2-3; D gene ambiguous. Deletions cut 5 bases from V and 2 bases from J, with 14 bases between. Germline lookup yields CDR1 SGHTA and CDR2 FQGTGA. The CDR3 length is 15 residues. Written as DNA, the CDR3 is TGTGCCAGCAGCCCCGATCCGTTAGCCACAGATACGCAGTATTTT. This encodes CASSPDPLATDTQYF.

The rearrangement joins TRBV5-8 to TRBJ1-2, with unresolved D. The CDR3 totals 13 residues. The germline gives CDR1 SGHTS, CDR2 YDEGEE. V was pared by 0 bases and J by 7 bases, with 10 bases between. As DNA, the CDR3 is TGTGCCAGCAGCTTGGGTATATTCGGTGGCTACACCTTC. This sequence encodes CASSLGIFGGYTF.

The chain combines TRBV6-1 with TRBJ2-7; tentative D call: TRBD1 (5 bases). In germline, CDR1 is MNHNS, CDR2 SASEGT. The CDR3 is made up of 14 amino acids. Trimming removed 8 bases at V and 5 bases at J, with 19 bases between. CDR3 bases: TGTGCCAGCGCTTTAATTGGGGCCGGAAACGAGCAGTACTTC. Amino acid sequence: CASALIGAGNEQYF.

The V call is TRBV5-1, the J call TRBJ2-1, with D possibly being TRBD2 (5 bases). Trimming took off 7 bases at V and 0 bases at J, with 11 bases between the two ends. The CDR3 spans 14 residues. The V gene's germline CDR1 is SGHRS and CDR2 YFSETQ. CDR3 amino acids: CASQSSSSYNEQFF. CDR3 DNA: TGCGCCAGCCAATCTAGCAGCTCCTACAATGAGCAGTTCTTC.

On this clone: The sample has other DNA sequences that encode this CDR3 too. The CDR3 protein is CASSLGQGWYEQYF. CDR3 DNA: TGTGCCAGCAGCTTAGGACAGGGTTGGTACGAGCAGTACTTC. The chain employs TRBV11-2 and TRBJ2-7; 7 positions agree with TRBD1. The CDR3 spans 14 residues. Trimming removed 1 base from V and 4 bases from J; junction bases left unmatched: 4. Germline V gives CDR1 SGHAT, CDR2 FQNNGV.

The chain combines TRBV30 with TRBJ1-1, with D perhaps TRBD1 (6 bases). The CDR3 runs 13 residues. Trimming left V 5 bases short and J 2 bases short, with 12 bases between. CDR1 GTSNPN and CDR2 SVGIG come from the germline V gene (reference sequence). This CDR3 reads CAWSGDTNTEAFF. In nucleotides, the CDR3 is TGTGCCTGGTCTGGGGACACTAACACTGAAGCTTTCTTT.

The chain uses TRBV7-2 and TRBJ2-1, with D hard to call. Germline V gives CDR1 SGHTA, CDR2 FQGNSA. Trimming removed 7 bases from V and 5 bases from J, with 15 bases in between. The CDR3 extends over 14 amino acids. Here the CDR3 reads CASNAARPNNEQFF. CDR3 nucleotides: TGTGCCAGCAACGCGGCCAGACCAAACAATGAGCAGTTCTTC.

The gene calls are TRBV4-3 and TRBJ2-7; 10 bases fit TRBD1. The germline gives CDR1 LGHNA, CDR2 YSLEER. Trimming removed 2 bases from V and 9 bases from J; junction bases left unmatched: 4. The CDR3 has 13 residues. CDR3 DNA: TGCGCCAGCAGCCAAAGACAGGGGGCTGCGCAGTACTTC. It codes for CASSQRQGAAQYF.

J is TRBJ2-2 and V is TRBV27, with a possible D match to TRBD1 (6 bases). V lost 3 bases and J 3 bases, leaving 8 bases between the germline ends. The CDR3 runs to 14 residues. Per germline, CDR1 MNHEY and CDR2 SMNVEV (reference sequence). CDR3 sequence: CASSFPGDTGELFF. The CDR3 nucleotides are TGTGCCAGCAGTTTTCCAGGGGACACCGGGGAGCTGTTTTTT.

This clone turned up a few times. V and J are TRBV27 and TRBJ1-5; TRBD1 agrees at 8 bases. The CDR3 runs 14 residues. J was trimmed by 6 bases and V by 7 bases; bases with no gene match: 8. Germline-derived CDR1 and CDR2 are MNHEY and SMNVEV (reference sequence). CDR3 sequence: CASTFQGAGQPQHF. The CDR3 DNA reads TGTGCCAGCACCTTCCAGGGGGCTGGTCAGCCCCAGCATTTT.

The chain uses TRBV27 and TRBJ2-3; 8 bases align to TRBD1. The V gene end was trimmed by 4 bases and the J gene end by 4 bases; junction bases not matched to a gene: 10. Germline-derived CDR1 and CDR2 are MNHEY and SMNVEV (reference sequence). The CDR3 has 16 amino acids. In DNA form, the CDR3 reads TGTGCCAGCAGTTCCTTTAGGGGACAGGCCGCAGATACGCAGTATTTT. It is translated as CASSSFRGQAADTQYF.

The chain is built from TRBV28 and TRBJ2-7; D is possibly TRBD1 or TRBD2 (6 bases each). CDR3 length: 13 amino acids. Germline CDR1 and CDR2: MDHEN and SYDVKM. V was shortened by 2 bases and J by 6 bases, with 11 bases between the two germline ends. CDR3: CASSLTPGAEQYF. The CDR3 nucleotides are TGTGCCAGCAGTTTAACACCGGGGGCCGAGCAGTACTTC.

The chain links TRBV9 to TRBJ1-2; D may be TRBD1 (5 bases). The CDR3 loop spans 18 amino acids. V lost 2 bases and J lost 4, with 24 bases in between. Germline V gene lookup returns CDR1 SGDLS and CDR2 YYNGEE. The CDR3 nucleotides read TGTGCCAGCAGCGTGTCGGCCTATACCAGGGAGGTGGTCTATGGCTACACCTTC. Translating gives CASSVSAYTREVVYGYTF.

The chain carries TRBV6-1 and TRBJ2-7; D gene unclear. Trimming left V 4 bases short and J 4 bases short, with 11 bases between. Per the germline V gene, CDR1 is MNHNS and CDR2 is SASEGT. This CDR3 is 13 amino acids long. The CDR3 is CASSVAAYYEQYF. The CDR3 DNA reads as TGTGCCAGCAGTGTTGCAGCTTATTACGAGCAGTACTTC.